Each of the 21 T cell receptor beta chains below was sequenced from the same sample in a study of blood T cell repertoires in COVID-19. The table came from immunoSEQ multiplex PCR; TCRdb's copy has only in-frame clones and leaves some out. The sample yields around 260,000 clones, over 80% seen once. The sample comprised peripheral blood. The receptors originated from a woman in her 40s who had recovered from COVID-19.

This clone was counted a single time. The J gene is TRBJ2-1, the V gene TRBV10-2, with 10 positions matching TRBD2. Germline values: CDR1 WSHSY, CDR2 SAAADI. V gave up 7 bases and J gave up 7 bases; unmatched junction bases: 4. The CDR3 loop spans 13 amino acids. The CDR3 DNA reads as TGCGCCAGCAAGCTAGCGGGGGTGAATGAGCAGTTCTTC. Protein: CASKLAGVNEQFF.

This clone appeared a single time. The J gene is TRBJ1-2, the V gene TRBV7-9; 8 nucleotides agree with TRBD1. The V gene end was trimmed by 6 bases and the J gene end by 5 bases; junction bases not matched to a gene: 8. The CDR3 runs 14 residues. Germline V gene lookup returns CDR1 SEHNR and CDR2 FQNEAQ (reference sequence). The CDR3 reads CASRGEDREYGYTF. CDR3 nucleotides: TGTGCCAGCAGAGGAGAGGACAGGGAGTATGGCTACACCTTC.

The rearrangement links TRBV7-2 to TRBJ2-1; 10 nucleotides align to TRBD2. J lost 6 bases, V lost 5 bases, and 13 bases had no gene match. CDR1 is SGHTA, CDR2 FQGNSA, per germline. The CDR3 is 17 amino acids. CDR3 residues: CASSKRIAGGPSNEQFF. The CDR3 DNA follows: TGTGCCAGCAGCAAACGAATAGCGGGGGGCCCTTCCAATGAGCAGTTCTTC.

The chain employs TRBV9 and TRBJ2-7; 11 bases are shared with TRBD1. CDR3 size: 15 residues. Germline V lookup: CDR1 SGDLS, CDR2 YYNGEE. Losses at the gene ends were 3 bases for V and 3 bases for J; bases not matched to a gene: 5. Written as DNA, the CDR3 is TGTGCCAGCAGCGCTCCCGGGACAGGGGGCTACGAGCAGTACTTC. The encoded protein is CASSAPGTGGYEQYF.

The rearrangement joins TRBV3-1 (or the pseudogene TRBV3-2) to TRBJ1-1, with 7 bases that match TRBD1. This CDR3 region has 12 residues. From germline, CDR1 is LGHDT and CDR2 YNNKEL (reference sequence). Germline trimming cut 5 bases from V and 8 bases from J; bases unmatched to any gene: 5. CDR3 bases: TGTGCCAGCAGCTACGACAGGGTCGAAGCTTTCTTT. It yields the protein CASSYDRVEAFF.

The chain links TRBV7-9 to TRBJ1-1; no firm D call. Germline V gives CDR1 SEHNR, CDR2 FQNEAQ (reference sequence). This CDR3 comprises 14 residues. Trimming cost V 2 bases and J 1 base, with 8 bases left between them. The CDR3 nucleotides are TGTGCCAGCAGCTTAATAGGAGCGAACACTGAAGCTTTCTTT. Translating gives CASSLIGANTEAFF.

The rearrangement uses TRBV5-1 and TRBJ2-7; 8 nucleotides line up with TRBD2. The V and J ends lost 2 bases and 0 bases, in that order; junction bases with no gene match: 7. Germline CDR1 and CDR2: SGHRS and YFSETQ. This CDR3 is 16 amino acids long. The CDR3 sequence: CASSFSTGTSSYEQYF. The CDR3 nucleotides are TGCGCCAGCAGCTTTAGTACTGGGACTAGCTCCTACGAGCAGTACTTC.

The V call is TRBV2, the J call TRBJ2-7; D not resolved. From germline, CDR1 is SNHLY and CDR2 FYNNEI. This CDR3 has 13 amino acids. Deletions cut 5 bases from V and 6 bases from J, with 14 bases between. The DNA for the CDR3 is TGTGCCAGCAGTTCAAGTGGCTCCATCGAGCAGTACTTC. Amino acid sequence: CASSSSGSIEQYF.

This clone showed up just a few times. In DNA, the CDR3 is TGTGCCAGCAGTTTCGTAGCGGGGCTAGGTGAGCAGTTCTTC. Protein sequence: CASSFVAGLGEQFF. The chain links TRBV27 to TRBJ2-1, with 8 bases identical to TRBD2. Unmatched junction bases numbered 7, after V lost 3 bases and J lost 9 bases. Looked up from germline, CDR1 is MNHEY and CDR2 is SMNVEV (reference sequence). This CDR3 has 14 amino acids.

This chain connects TRBV3-1 (or the pseudogene TRBV3-2) to TRBJ2-7; 12 bases fit TRBD2. Unmatched junction bases numbered 7, after V lost 1 base and J lost 12 bases. CDR3 size: 14 residues. The germline V gene has CDR1 LGHDT and CDR2 YNNKEL (reference sequence). This CDR3 reads CASSQGLAGAIRYF. The CDR3 DNA follows: TGTGCCAGCAGCCAAGGACTAGCGGGGGCCATACGGTACTTC.

The chain recombines TRBV12-2 with TRBJ2-7; TRBD1, the table's D call, was not compared with the DNA. TRBV12-2 constitutes a pseudogene. The length of the CDR3 is 14 residues. CDR3 loop: CASRLVGDRREQYF. The CDR3 DNA follows: TGTGCAAGTCGCTTAGTGGGGGACAGGCGGGAGCAGTACTTC.

The chain recombines TRBV5-6 with TRBJ1-2; 11 bases map to TRBD1. Germline V gives CDR1 SGHDT, CDR2 YYEEEE. With V trimmed by 4 bases and J by 7 bases, 12 bases remained unmatched. There are 16 residues in the CDR3. The CDR3 sequence is CASSRTGGASSRGYTF. The CDR3, as DNA: TGTGCCAGCAGCCGGACAGGGGGCGCCTCCTCCCGTGGCTACACCTTC.

J is TRBJ2-7 and V is TRBV7-2; a possible D gene is TRBD2 (7 bases). This CDR3 is built from 16 residues. The V gene lost 5 bases and the J gene lost 4 bases, with 21 bases spanning the gap. CDR1 and CDR2 from the germline V gene are SGHTA and FQGNSA. The DNA for the CDR3 is TGTGCCAGCAGCCCCCGCTTAGGGGGGGGCCTTTACGAGCAGTACTTC. This sequence encodes CASSPRLGGGLYEQYF.

The chain links TRBV6-1 to TRBJ1-2; TRBD1 matches 7 bases. This CDR3 region has 13 residues. The V gene's germline CDR1 is MNHNS and CDR2 SASEGT. V shed 5 bases and J 12 bases; nucleotides not matched to a gene: 12. The CDR3 region has the DNA TGTGCCAGCAGTAGTACAGGGGTCCAAGTCGACACCTTC. It encodes CASSSTGVQVDTF.

V and J are TRBV7-7 and TRBJ1-3, with D possibly matching TRBD1 (5 bases). V lost 5 bases and J lost 0, with 11 bases in between. Per germline, CDR1 SSHAT and CDR2 FNYEAQ (reference sequence). This CDR3 has 15 residues. CDR3 sequence: CASSPGGDSGNTIYF. DNA for the CDR3: TGTGCCAGCAGCCCAGGAGGGGACTCTGGAAACACCATATATTTT.

The chain links TRBV6-5 to TRBJ1-2, with D possibly TRBD1 on 6 matching bases. The ends were cut back, 0 bases at V and 1 base at J, with 9 bases in the middle. Germline lookup yields CDR1 MNHEY and CDR2 SVGAGI. This CDR3 region has 15 residues. CDR3 coding DNA: TGTGCCAGCAGTTACTCTCAGGGGATTAACTATGGCTACACCTTC. It is translated as CASSYSQGINYGYTF.

The V call is TRBV11-2, the J call TRBJ1-6; D remains ambiguous. V was pared by 3 bases and J by 6 bases, with 12 bases between. Germline-derived CDR1 and CDR2 are SGHAT and FQNNGV. CDR3 length: 15 amino acids. The CDR3 reads CASSFHSGVNSPLHF. For the CDR3, the DNA is TGTGCCAGCAGCTTCCACAGTGGTGTTAATTCACCCCTCCACTTT.

The chain has TRBV6-5 and TRBJ1-4; 8 bases agree with TRBD1. The germline gives CDR1 MNHEY, CDR2 SVGAGI. Losses at the gene ends were 6 bases for V and 4 bases for J; bases not matched to a gene: 4. This CDR3 contains 14 residues. This CDR3 reads CASRDRGSNEKLFF. The CDR3 DNA reads TGTGCCAGCAGAGACAGGGGCAGTAATGAAAAACTGTTTTTT.

The chain employs TRBV9 and TRBJ1-3; weak D call: TRBD1 (6 bases). V dropped 3 bases and J dropped 4 bases, with 14 bases sitting between them. The CDR3 sequence is 15 residues long. The V gene's germline CDR1 is SGDLS and CDR2 YYNGEE. The CDR3 DNA reads as TGTGCCAGCAGCGACAGGGAGCGGGGGGGAAACACCATATATTTT. Amino acid sequence: CASSDRERGGNTIYF.

This chain joins TRBV27 and TRBJ2-7, with 8 bases aligning to TRBD1. The CDR3 is 14 amino acids. Germline trimming cut 2 bases from V and 4 bases from J; bases unmatched to any gene: 4. Germline CDR1 is MNHEY and CDR2 is SMNVEV (reference sequence). CDR3: CASSLQGAGYEQYF. CDR3 DNA: TGTGCCAGCAGTTTACAGGGGGCGGGGTACGAGCAGTACTTC.

The chain is built from TRBV29-1 and TRBJ1-2; D perhaps matches TRBD1 (5 bases). The CDR3 runs to 11 residues. From germline, CDR1 is SQVTM and CDR2 ANQGSEA. The ends were cut back, 5 bases at V and 6 bases at J, with 10 bases in the middle. The CDR3 sequence: CSVWQGDGYTF. The CDR3, as DNA: TGCAGCGTTTGGCAGGGTGATGGCTACACCTTC.